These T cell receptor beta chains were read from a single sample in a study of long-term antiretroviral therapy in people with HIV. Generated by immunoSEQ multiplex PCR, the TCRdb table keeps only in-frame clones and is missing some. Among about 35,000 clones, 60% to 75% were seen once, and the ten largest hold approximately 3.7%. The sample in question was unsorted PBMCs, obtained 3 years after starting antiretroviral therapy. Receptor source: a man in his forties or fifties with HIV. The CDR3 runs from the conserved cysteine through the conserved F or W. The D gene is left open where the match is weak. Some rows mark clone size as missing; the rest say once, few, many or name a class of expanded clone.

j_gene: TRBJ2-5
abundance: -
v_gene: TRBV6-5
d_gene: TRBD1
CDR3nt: TGTGCCACCAGCCCAGACAGGGGGTCCCAGTACTTC
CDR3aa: CATSPDRGSQYF

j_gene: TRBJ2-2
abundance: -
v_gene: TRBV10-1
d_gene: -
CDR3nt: TGCGCCAGCAGTAGCGGACAGAACACCGGGGAGCTGTTTTTT
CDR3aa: CASSSGQNTGELFF

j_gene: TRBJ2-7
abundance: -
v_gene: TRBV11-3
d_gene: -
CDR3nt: TGTGCCAGCAGCTCCGTAGATAGAGATGAGCAGTACTTC
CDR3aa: CASSSVDRDEQYF

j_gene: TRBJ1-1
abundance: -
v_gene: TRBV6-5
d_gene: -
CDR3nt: TGTGCCAGCAGTTACGCGGGGGTCAACACTGAAGCTTTCTTT
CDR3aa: CASSYAGVNTEAFF

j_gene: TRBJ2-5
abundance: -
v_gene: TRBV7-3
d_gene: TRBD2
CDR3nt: TGTGCCAGCAGCCCTAGCGGGGGGGTCCCCCCGTACTTC
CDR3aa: CASSPSGGVPPYF

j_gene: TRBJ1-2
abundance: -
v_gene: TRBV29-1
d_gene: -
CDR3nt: TGCAGCGTTGAAAGGGGTAACTATGGCTACACCTTC
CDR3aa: CSVERGNYGYTF

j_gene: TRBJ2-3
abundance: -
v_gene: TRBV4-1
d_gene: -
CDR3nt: TGCGCCAGCAGCTTAAAGTTGGGTGGCACAGATACGCAGTATTTT
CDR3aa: CASSLKLGGTDTQYF

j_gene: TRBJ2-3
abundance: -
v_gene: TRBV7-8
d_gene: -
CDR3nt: TGTGCCAGCAGCTCAACCTTGGGGGCAGATACGCAGTATTTT
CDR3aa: CASSSTLGADTQYF

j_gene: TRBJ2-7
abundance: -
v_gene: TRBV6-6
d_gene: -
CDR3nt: TGTGCCAGCAGTCCCGAAGGTAACTACGAGCAGTACTTC
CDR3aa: CASSPEGNYEQYF

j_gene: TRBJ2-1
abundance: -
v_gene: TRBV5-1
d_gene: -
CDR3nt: TGCGCCAGCAGCTTGGAGTCGACGTCTAATGAGCAGTTCTTC
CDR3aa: CASSLESTSNEQFF

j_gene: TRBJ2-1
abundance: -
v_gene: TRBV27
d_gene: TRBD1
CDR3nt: TGTGCCAGCAGTTTTGACAGGGTCAGCGATGAGCAGTTCTTC
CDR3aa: CASSFDRVSDEQFF

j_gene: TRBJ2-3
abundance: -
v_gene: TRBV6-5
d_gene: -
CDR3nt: TGTGCCAGCAGATCAGGGACGGGATTGGGGAATACGCAGTATTTT
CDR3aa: CASRSGTGLGNTQYF

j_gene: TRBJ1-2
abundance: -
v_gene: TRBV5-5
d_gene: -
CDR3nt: TGTGCCAGCAGTCCGGACGGGGGATTTGGCTACACCTTC
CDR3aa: CASSPDGGFGYTF

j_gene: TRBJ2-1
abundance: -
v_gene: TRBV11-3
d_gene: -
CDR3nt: TGTGCCAGCAGCCAAGACCAGGGCCCCTACAATGAGCAGTTCTTC
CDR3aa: CASSQDQGPYNEQFF

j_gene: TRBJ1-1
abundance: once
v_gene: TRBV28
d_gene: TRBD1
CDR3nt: TGTGCCAGCAGTTCAACTTCGTGGGGACAGGGCACTGAAGCTTTCTTT
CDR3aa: CASSSTSWGQGTEAFF

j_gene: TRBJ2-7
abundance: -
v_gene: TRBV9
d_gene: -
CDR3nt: TGTGCCAGCAGCTTCCAGGGAAATCCTAACTACGAGCAGTACTTC
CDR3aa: CASSFQGNPNYEQYF

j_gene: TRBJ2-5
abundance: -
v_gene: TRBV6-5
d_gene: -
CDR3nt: TGTGCCAGCAGTTCAACAAGAGAGACCCAGTACTTC
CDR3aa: CASSSTRETQYF

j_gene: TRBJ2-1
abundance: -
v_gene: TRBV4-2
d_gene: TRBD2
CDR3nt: TGTGCCAGCAGCCAACCTATAGCGGGGGGGTTTAATGAGCAGTTCTTC
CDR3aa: CASSQPIAGGFNEQFF

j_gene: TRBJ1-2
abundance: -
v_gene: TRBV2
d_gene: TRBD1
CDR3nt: TGTGCCAGCAGTGAATCTTGGCGGACAGGGATACCTGGCTACACCTTC
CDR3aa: CASSESWRTGIPGYTF

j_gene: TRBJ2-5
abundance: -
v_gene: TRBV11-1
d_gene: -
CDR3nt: TGTGCCAGCAGCTTAGCAGAAGGATATGAGACCCAGTACTTC
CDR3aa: CASSLAEGYETQYF

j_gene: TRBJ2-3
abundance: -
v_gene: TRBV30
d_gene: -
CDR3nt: TGTGCCTGGAGTGTACGGCAAGCGGATACGCAGTATTTT
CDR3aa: CAWSVRQADTQYF

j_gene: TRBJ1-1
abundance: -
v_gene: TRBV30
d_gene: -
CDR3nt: TGTGCCCCAGATGGGGCTTTCTTT
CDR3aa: CAPDGAFF

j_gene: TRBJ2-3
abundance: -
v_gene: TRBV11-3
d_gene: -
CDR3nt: TGTGCCAGCAGCACCAGGGACGGCGCAACAGATACGCAGTATTTT
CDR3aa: CASSTRDGATDTQYF

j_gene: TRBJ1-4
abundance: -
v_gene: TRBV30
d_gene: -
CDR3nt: TGTGCCTGGAGTGTACTCCGGGCCCCAAATGAAAAACTGTTTTTT
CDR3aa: CAWSVLRAPNEKLFF

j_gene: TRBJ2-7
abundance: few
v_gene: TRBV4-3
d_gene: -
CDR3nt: TGCGCCAGCAGCCAAGGGCATAGGGAGCTTCATTCCTACGAGCAGTACTTC
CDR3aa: CASSQGHRELHSYEQYF

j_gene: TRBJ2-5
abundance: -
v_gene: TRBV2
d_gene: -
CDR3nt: TGTGCCAGCAGAGTTGAGACCCAGTACTTC
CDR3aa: CASRVETQYF

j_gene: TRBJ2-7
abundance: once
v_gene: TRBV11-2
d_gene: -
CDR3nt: TGTGCCAGCGGACTTAGGGAGCCCCCATACGAGCAGTACTTC
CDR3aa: CASGLREPPYEQYF

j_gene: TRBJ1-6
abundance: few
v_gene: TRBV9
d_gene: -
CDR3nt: TGTGCCAGCAGCCCTTACCTCACGGATTCCAATTCACCCCTCCACTTT
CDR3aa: CASSPYLTDSNSPLHF

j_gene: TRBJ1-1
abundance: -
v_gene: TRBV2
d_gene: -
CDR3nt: TGTGCCAGCAGCCCCGGTAGGAACACTGAAGCTTTCTTT
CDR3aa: CASSPGRNTEAFF

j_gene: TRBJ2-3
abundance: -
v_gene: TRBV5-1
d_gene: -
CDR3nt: TGCGCCAGCAGCTTGGTAGGGGCAGATACGCAGTATTTT
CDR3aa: CASSLVGADTQYF

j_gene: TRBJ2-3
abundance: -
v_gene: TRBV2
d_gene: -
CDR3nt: TGTGCCAGCAGCCTACTAACCTCGTCTAGCACAGATACGCAGTATTTT
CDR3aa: CASSLLTSSSTDTQYF

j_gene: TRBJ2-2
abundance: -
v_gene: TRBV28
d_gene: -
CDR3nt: TGTGCCAGCAGGCCCCCCGGGACCGGGGAGCTGTTTTTT
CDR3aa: CASRPPGTGELFF

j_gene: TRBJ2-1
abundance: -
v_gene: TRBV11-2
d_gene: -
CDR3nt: TGTGCCAGCAGCCCCGGGGCGGGTCCGGATGGGCAGTTCTTC
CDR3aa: CASSPGAGPDGQFF

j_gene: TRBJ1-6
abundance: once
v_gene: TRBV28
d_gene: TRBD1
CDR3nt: TGTGCCAGCAGTCCGACAGGGACTATCAATTCACCCCTCCACTTT
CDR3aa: CASSPTGTINSPLHF

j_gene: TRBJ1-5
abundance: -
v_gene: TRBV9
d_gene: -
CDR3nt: TGTGCCAGCAGCGTTGGTGACGGGTTAGGGCCCCAGCATTTT
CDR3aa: CASSVGDGLGPQHF

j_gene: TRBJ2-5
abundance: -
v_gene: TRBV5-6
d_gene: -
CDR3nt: TGTGCCAGCAGCTTGTTCGGCTTAGAGGCCCAGTACTTC
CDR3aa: CASSLFGLEAQYF

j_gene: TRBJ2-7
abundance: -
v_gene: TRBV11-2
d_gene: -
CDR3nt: TGTGCCAGCAGCTTAGATTCGGCAGGGAGGGAGCAGTACTTC
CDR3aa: CASSLDSAGREQYF

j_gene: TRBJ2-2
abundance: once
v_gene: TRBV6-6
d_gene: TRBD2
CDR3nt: TGTGCCAGCAGTACTAGCGGGAGTGGCATCGGGGAGCTGTTTTTT
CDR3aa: CASSTSGSGIGELFF

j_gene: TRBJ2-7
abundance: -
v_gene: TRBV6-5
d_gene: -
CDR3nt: TGTGCCAGCAGTGGGGGGCGAGCCTTTCCTTACGAGCAGTACTTC
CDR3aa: CASSGGRAFPYEQYF

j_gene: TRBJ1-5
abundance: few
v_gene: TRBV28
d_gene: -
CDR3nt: TGTGCCAGCACCAGGAGACAGTTTAATCAGCCCCAGCATTTT
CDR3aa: CASTRRQFNQPQHF

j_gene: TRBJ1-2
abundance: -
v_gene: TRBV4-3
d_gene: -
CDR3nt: TGCGCCAGCAGCCAGACCGGGACGGGCAACTATGGCTACACCTTC
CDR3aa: CASSQTGTGNYGYTF